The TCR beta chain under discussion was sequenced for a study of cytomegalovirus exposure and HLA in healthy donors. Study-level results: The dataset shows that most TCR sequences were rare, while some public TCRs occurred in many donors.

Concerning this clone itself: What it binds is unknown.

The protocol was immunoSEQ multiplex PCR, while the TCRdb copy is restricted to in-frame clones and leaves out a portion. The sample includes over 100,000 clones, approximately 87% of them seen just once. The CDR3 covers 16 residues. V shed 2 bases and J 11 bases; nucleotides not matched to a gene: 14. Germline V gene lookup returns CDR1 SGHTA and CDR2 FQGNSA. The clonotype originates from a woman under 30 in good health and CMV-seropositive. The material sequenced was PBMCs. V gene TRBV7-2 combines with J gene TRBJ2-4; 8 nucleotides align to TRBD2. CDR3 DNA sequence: TGTGCCAGCAGCTTAAATGAGCTAGCGGGTGCCGCTCTTCAGTACTTC. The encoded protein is CASSLNELAGAALQYF.